Sequencing of this TCR beta chain was carried out in a study of shared clonotypes between healthy human individuals. Study-level points and caveats: Represented diversity (both genetic and exposure-history) was limited by the small number of donors.

As to this clone: Its antigen remains unknown.

About 100 million PBMCs per unsorted sample were used for genomic DNA. Replicate PCRs for unsorted PBMC used approximately 300 ng DNA (around 29,000 T cell genomes). The data were produced by immunoSEQ multiplex PCR, yet TCRdb's version contains in-frame clones alone and is incomplete. The data contain hundreds of thousands of clones, over 60% of them singletons. Sequenced: PBMCs. The receptor was derived from a woman aged 40 to 50 in good health. Some clones in this sample may be carry-over from other donors' samples.

The CDR3 reads CASSPTSGSTDTQYF. The DNA for the CDR3 is TGTGCCAGCAGCCCTACTAGCGGGAGCACAGATACGCAGTATTTT. This chain joins TRBV21-1 and TRBJ2-3; TRBD2, the table's D call, lacks a check against the DNA. TRBV21-1 is assigned pseudogene status. There are 15 residues in the CDR3.